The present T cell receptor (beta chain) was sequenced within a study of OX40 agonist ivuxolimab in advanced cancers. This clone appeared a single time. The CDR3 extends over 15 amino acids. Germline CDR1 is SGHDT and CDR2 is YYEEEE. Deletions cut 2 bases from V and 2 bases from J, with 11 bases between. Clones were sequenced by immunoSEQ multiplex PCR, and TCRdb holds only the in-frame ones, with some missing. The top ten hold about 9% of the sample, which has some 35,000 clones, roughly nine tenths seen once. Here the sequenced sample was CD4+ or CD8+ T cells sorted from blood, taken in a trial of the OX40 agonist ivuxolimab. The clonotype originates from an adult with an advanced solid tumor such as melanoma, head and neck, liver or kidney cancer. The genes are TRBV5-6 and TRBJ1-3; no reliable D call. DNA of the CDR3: TGTGCCAGCAGCTTCCCGGGTAGTCCTGGAAACACCATATATTTT. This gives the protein CASSFPGSPGNTIYF.